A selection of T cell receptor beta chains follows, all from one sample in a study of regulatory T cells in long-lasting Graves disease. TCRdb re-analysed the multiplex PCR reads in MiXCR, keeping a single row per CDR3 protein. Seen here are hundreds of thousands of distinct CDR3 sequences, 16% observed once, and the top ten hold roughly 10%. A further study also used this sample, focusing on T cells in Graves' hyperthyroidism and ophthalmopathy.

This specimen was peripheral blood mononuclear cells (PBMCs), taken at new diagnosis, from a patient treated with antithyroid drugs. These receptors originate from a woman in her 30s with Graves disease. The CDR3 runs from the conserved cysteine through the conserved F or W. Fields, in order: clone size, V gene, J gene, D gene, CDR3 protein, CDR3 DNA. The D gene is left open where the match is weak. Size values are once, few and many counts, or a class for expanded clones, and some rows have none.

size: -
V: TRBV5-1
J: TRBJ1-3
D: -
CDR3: CASSLAGQGTGNTIYF
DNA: TGCGCCAGCAGCTTGGCCGGCCAGGGCACTGGAAACACCATATATTTT

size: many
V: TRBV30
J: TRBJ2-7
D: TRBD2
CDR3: CAWSRASGSGTYEQYF
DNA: TGTGCCTGGAGTCGGGCTAGCGGGAGTGGAACCTACGAGCAGTACTTC

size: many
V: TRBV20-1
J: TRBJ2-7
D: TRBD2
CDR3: CSARNPLRGSSYEQYF
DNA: TGCAGTGCTAGAAACCCCCTACGCGGGAGCTCCTACGAGCAGTACTTC

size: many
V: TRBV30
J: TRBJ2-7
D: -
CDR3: CAWSWGPNQYEQYF
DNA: TGTGCCTGGAGTTGGGGGCCGAACCAATACGAGCAGTACTTC

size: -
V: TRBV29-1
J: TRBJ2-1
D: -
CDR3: CSVEDPGQNNEQFF
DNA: TGCAGCGTTGAAGACCCCGGACAGAACAATGAGCAGTTCTTC

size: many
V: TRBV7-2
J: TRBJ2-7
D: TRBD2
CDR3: CASSQTSAYEQYF
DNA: TGTGCCAGCAGCCAGACTAGCGCGTACGAGCAGTACTTC

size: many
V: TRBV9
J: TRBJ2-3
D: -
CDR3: CASSVGGPSTDTQYF
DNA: TGTGCCAGCAGCGTAGGGGGTCCTAGCACAGATACGCAGTATTTT

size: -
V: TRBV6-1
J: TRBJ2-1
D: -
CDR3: CASRVPGGLYNEQFF
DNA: TGTGCCAGCAGGGTTCCGGGCGGTTTATACAATGAGCAGTTCTTC

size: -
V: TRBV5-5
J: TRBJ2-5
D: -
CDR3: CASSRQNPRPRDQETQYF
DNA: TGTGCCAGCAGCCGCCAAAATCCCCGCCCCCGGGACCAAGAGACCCAGTACTTC

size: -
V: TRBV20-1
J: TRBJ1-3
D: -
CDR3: CSASEGTGGGNTIYF
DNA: TGCAGTGCTAGTGAGGGTACGGGGGGTGGAAACACCATATATTTT

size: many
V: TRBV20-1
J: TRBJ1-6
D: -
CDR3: CSARDFGRDDNSPLHF
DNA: TGCAGTGCTAGAGATTTCGGCAGGGACGATAATTCACCCCTCCACTTT

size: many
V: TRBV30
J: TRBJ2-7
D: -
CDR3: CAWSVLRANPYEQYF
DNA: TGTGCCTGGAGTGTACTAAGAGCGAATCCCTACGAGCAGTACTTC

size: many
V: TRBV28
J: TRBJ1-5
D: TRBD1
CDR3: CASSSTGKGQPQHF
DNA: TGTGCCAGCAGTTCGACAGGGAAGGGTCAGCCCCAGCATTTT

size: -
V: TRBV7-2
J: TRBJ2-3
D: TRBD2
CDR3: CASSPGTSGRVVYF
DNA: TGTGCCAGCAGCCCAGGGACTAGCGGGAGGGTTGTGTATTTT

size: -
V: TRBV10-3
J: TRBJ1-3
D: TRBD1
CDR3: CAIRVDRSTRNTIYF
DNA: TGTGCCATCAGAGTGGACAGGTCGACACGCAACACCATATATTTT